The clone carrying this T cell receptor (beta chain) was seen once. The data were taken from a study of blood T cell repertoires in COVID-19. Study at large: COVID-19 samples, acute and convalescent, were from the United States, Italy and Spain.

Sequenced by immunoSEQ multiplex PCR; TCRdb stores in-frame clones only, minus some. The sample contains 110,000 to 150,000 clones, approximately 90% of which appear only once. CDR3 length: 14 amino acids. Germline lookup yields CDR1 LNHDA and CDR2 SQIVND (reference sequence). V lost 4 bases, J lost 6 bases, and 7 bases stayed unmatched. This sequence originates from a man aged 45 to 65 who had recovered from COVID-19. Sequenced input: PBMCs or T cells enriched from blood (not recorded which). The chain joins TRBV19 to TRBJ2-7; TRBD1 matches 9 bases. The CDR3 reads CASSTTGGKAEQYF. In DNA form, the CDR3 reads TGTGCCAGTAGTACGACAGGGGGAAAGGCCGAGCAGTACTTC.